This entry lists 18 T cell receptor beta chains sequenced from one sample in a study of PD-1 blockade in classical Hodgkin lymphoma. Here immunoSEQ multiplex PCR was the method, and the copy in TCRdb shows in-frame clones only, minus some. The table has 20,000 to 25,000 clones, roughly 94% seen once. This sample's time point: newly diagnosed, previously untreated cHL patient sample. The specimen was peripheral blood mononuclear cells (PBMCs). Receptors originate from a human donor with classical Hodgkin lymphoma.

The chain employs TRBV6-5 and TRBJ2-7; the D gene is possibly TRBD2 (6 bases). This CDR3 contains 13 residues. CDR1 is MNHEY and CDR2 is SVGAGI in the germline V gene. V lost 5 bases and J 1 base, leaving 9 bases between the germline ends. The CDR3 reads CASSTGLSYEQYF. CDR3 nucleotide sequence: TGTGCCAGCAGTACGGGACTTTCCTACGAGCAGTACTTC.

CDR3 sequence reads: CASSQGWTGYYEQYF. As DNA, the CDR3 is TGCGCCAGCAGCCAAGGGTGGACAGGGTACTACGAGCAGTACTTC. The genes are TRBV4-3 and TRBJ2-5; TRBD1 agrees at 8 bases. The end of the DNA fits TRBJ2-7 better, so the J call may be wrong. The germline V gene has CDR1 LGHNA and CDR2 YSLEER. The CDR3 length is 15 residues.

Here the CDR3 DNA reads TGCGCCAGCAGCCTTGACAGGTCTAACTATGGCTACACCTTC. Translating gives CASSLDRSNYGYTF. The gene calls are TRBV5-1 and TRBJ1-2; possibly TRBD1 for D (6 bases). CDR1 and CDR2 (germline): SGHRS, YFSETQ. Trimming cost V 4 bases and J 0 bases, with 10 bases left between them. This CDR3 has 14 residues.

This chain joins TRBV9 and TRBJ2-2; maybe TRBD2 (6 bases). Germline V gene data show CDR1 as SGDLS and CDR2 as YYNGEE. This CDR3 contains 15 residues. Deletions cut 3 bases from V and 0 bases from J, with 9 bases between. CDR3 sequence (DNA): TGTGCCAGCAGCGGAATAGCGGCGAACACCGGGGAGCTGTTTTTT. Residues: CASSGIAANTGELFF. The full variable domain, rest sourced from reference TRBV9 and TRBJ2-2, is DSGVTQTPKHLITATGQRVTLRCSPRSGDLSVYWYQQSLDQGLQFLIQYYNGEERAKGNILERFSAQQFPDLHSELNLSSLELGDSALYFCASSGIAANTGELFFGEGSRLTVL.

V gene TRBV28 combines with J gene TRBJ2-2; D may correspond to TRBD1 or TRBD2 (6 bases each). V was trimmed by 1 base and J by 4 bases, leaving 16 bases between them. Germline V gene data show CDR1 as MDHEN and CDR2 as SYDVKM. The CDR3 loop spans 17 amino acids. The CDR3 reads CASSLYHRGLSTGELFF. The CDR3 region has the DNA TGTGCCAGCAGTTTATACCACCGGGGGCTTTCCACCGGGGAGCTGTTTTTT. Variable domain in full (rest from reference TRBV28 and TRBJ2-2): DVKVTQSSRYLVKRTGEKVFLECVQDMDHENMFWYRQDPGLGLRLIYFSYDVKMKEKGDIPEGYSVSREKKERFSLILESASTNQTSMYLCASSLYHRGLSTGELFFGEGSRLTVL.

The CDR3 spells CASSLIGQRVRKTQYF. CDR3 nucleotides: TGTGCCAGCAGCTTAATTGGGCAGAGGGTTCGGAAGACCCAGTACTTC. The chain couples TRBV7-2 to TRBJ2-5; TRBD2 is a possible D gene (5 bases). The germline V and J ends were trimmed by 2 bases and 6 bases, with 19 bases remaining between them. This CDR3 has 16 amino acids. Germline V lookup: CDR1 SGHTA, CDR2 FQGNSA.

This clone was recorded only once. V is TRBV19 and J is TRBJ2-2; perhaps TRBD1 as D (5 bases). Germline V gene lookup returns CDR1 LNHDA and CDR2 SQIVND (reference sequence). This CDR3 contains 14 residues. V was trimmed by 7 bases and J by 7 bases, leaving 16 bases between them. CDR3 amino acids: CASKRAGSVGELFF. Here the CDR3 DNA reads TGTGCCAGTAAAAGGGCAGGGTCGGTCGGGGAGCTGTTTTTT.

The rearrangement uses TRBV7-2 and TRBJ2-2; no definite D call. The CDR3 is 15 residues long. The V end was cut by 5 bases, the J end by 2 bases, with 12 bases between. The germline gives CDR1 SGHTA, CDR2 FQGNSA. The CDR3 sequence: CASSPNPANTGELFF. CDR3 DNA sequence: TGTGCCAGCAGCCCTAACCCAGCAAACACCGGGGAGCTGTTTTTT.

This chain connects TRBV5-8 to TRBJ2-5; unclear D gene. This CDR3 spans 14 amino acids. Germline CDR1 SGHTS, CDR2 YDEGEE. V was clipped by 0 bases and J by 5 bases, with 11 bases between them. The CDR3 region has the DNA TGTGCCAGCAGCTTGGAAATAAACTCGGAGACCCAGTACTTC. It codes for CASSLEINSETQYF. The full variable domain, its missing parts supplied by reference TRBV5-8 and TRBJ2-5, is EAGVTQSPTHLIKTRGQQATLRCSPISGHTSVYWYQQALGLGLQFLLWYDEGEERNRGNFPPRFSGRQFPNYSSELNVNALELEDSALYLCASSLEINSETQYFGPGTRLLVL.

The chain employs TRBV4-3 and TRBJ1-6; TRBD1 might be the D (6 bases). CDR3 length: 14 amino acids. Germline V lookup: CDR1 LGHNA, CDR2 YSLEER. Trimming shortened V by 1 base and J by 6 bases, and 7 bases separated the two germline ends. CDR3 protein: CASSQGQVNSPLHF. The CDR3 DNA follows: TGCGCCAGCAGCCAAGGACAGGTTAATTCACCCCTCCACTTT.

The chain couples TRBV7-8 to TRBJ2-5; D ambiguous. The CDR3 is 15 amino acids. V lost 4 bases to trimming and J lost 3 bases, with 15 bases between them. Germline assignment: CDR1 SGHVS and CDR2 FQNEAQ. CDR3 nucleotide sequence: TGTGCCAGCAGCTCGACGGTTTTGGCAGAAGAGACCCAGTACTTC. As protein: CASSSTVLAEETQYF. Using reference TRBV7-8 and TRBJ2-5 for the parts outside the CDR3, the full variable domain is GAGVSQSPRYKVAKRGQDVALRCDPISGHVSLFWYQQALGQGPEFLTYFQNEAQLDKSGLPSDRFFAERPEGSVSTLKIQRTQQEDSAVYLCASSSTVLAEETQYFGPGTRLLVL.

This chain joins TRBV19 and TRBJ2-7; weak D call: TRBD2 (6 bases). Germline CDR1 reads LNHDA; CDR2 reads SQIVND (reference sequence). The germline V and J ends were trimmed by 1 base and 2 bases, with 12 bases remaining between them. CDR3 size: 15 residues. CDR3 DNA: TGTGCCAGTAGTATAGCGGGGGTACCTACCTACGAGCAGTACTTC. It codes for CASSIAGVPTYEQYF. The full variable domain, rest sourced from reference TRBV19 and TRBJ2-7, is DGGITQSPKYLFRKEGQNVTLSCEQNLNHDAMYWYRQDPGQGLRLIYYSQIVNDFQKGDIAEGYSVSREKKESFPLTVTSAQKNPTAFYLCASSIAGVPTYEQYFGPGTRLTVT.

This chain connects TRBV7-2 to TRBJ2-2; D might be TRBD1 (5 bases). Germline V gene lookup returns CDR1 SGHTA and CDR2 FQGNSA. Trimming left V 4 bases short and J 5 bases short, with 8 bases between. This CDR3 has 13 amino acids. CDR3 loop: CASSSQGTGELFF. In nucleotides, the CDR3 is TGTGCCAGCAGCTCGCAGGGTACCGGGGAGCTGTTTTTT.

The chain uses TRBV9 and TRBJ2-5; 11 bases are shared with TRBD2. The DNA end favors TRBJ2-7, so the J call may be wrong. Germline loops: CDR1 SGDLS, CDR2 YYNGEE. CDR3 length: 16 amino acids. CDR3 in amino acids: CASSVGLTSGAYEQYF. DNA of the CDR3: TGTGCCAGCAGCGTAGGGTTGACTAGCGGGGCGTACGAGCAGTACTTC.

V usage is TRBV4-2 and J usage is TRBJ1-5; D might be TRBD1 (6 bases). Germline CDR1 and CDR2: LGHNA and YNFKEQ. The CDR3 spans 14 residues. The V end was cut by 3 bases, the J end by 5 bases, with 11 bases between. This CDR3 reads CASSQQGTHQPQHF. The CDR3 DNA follows: TGTGCCAGCAGCCAGCAGGGGACGCATCAGCCCCAGCATTTT.

The V gene is TRBV11-2, the J gene TRBJ2-2, with no clear D. CDR3 length: 15 amino acids. V was pared by 2 bases and J by 6 bases, with 13 bases between. Germline lookup yields CDR1 SGHAT and CDR2 FQNNGV. The CDR3 spells CASSLPVSTAGELFF. As DNA, the CDR3 is TGTGCCAGCAGCTTACCCGTGAGTACGGCCGGGGAGCTGTTTTTT.

The rearrangement uses TRBV7-8 and TRBJ2-3; D is perhaps TRBD1 (6 bases). Germline V gives CDR1 SGHVS, CDR2 FQNEAQ. Trimming cost V 5 bases and J 0 bases, with 12 bases left between them. The CDR3 covers 15 residues. In DNA form, the CDR3 reads TGTGCCAGCAGCCCGCACAGGGAAAGCACAGATACGCAGTATTTT. This translates into CASSPHRESTDTQYF.

This rearrangement joins TRBV7-6 to TRBJ2-2; D remains ambiguous. This CDR3 is built from 14 residues. CDR1 and CDR2 from the germline V gene are SGHVS and FNYEAQ. Trimming left V 1 base short and J 2 bases short, with 5 bases between. The CDR3 bases are TGTGCCAGCAGCTTAGTGGCAAACACCGGGGAGCTGTTTTTT. It is translated as CASSLVANTGELFF.